This T cell receptor beta chain was documented in a study of T cell responses to AZD1222 COVID-19 vaccine. Produced via immunoSEQ multiplex PCR; TCRdb's table is partial and in-frame only. There are about 120,000 clones in the sample; just over 85% occur only once, and about 16% lies in the top ten. Study-wide findings and caveats: The breadth and depth of Spike-specific TCRs increased once two AZD1222 doses had been given. CD4 TCRs associated with vaccination spanned spike, dominating at 160-218 and 743-854.

The CDR3 consists of 13 residues. Germline values: CDR1 SGHTA, CDR2 FQGTGA. Second-dose timings of about 4 or about 12 weeks were pooled. For this clone: The target antigen is unknown. A read error may produce the germline difference seen at one junction end.

The chain has TRBV7-3 and TRBJ2-5; D is unclear. The input for sequencing was peripheral blood, taken 28 days after the second AZD1222 dose. This receptor was identified in an adult who received the AZD1222 COVID-19 vaccine. CDR3 sequence reads: CASSLTEQETQYF. CDR3 in DNA: TGTGCCAGCAGCCTAACAGAGCAAGAGACCCAGTACTTC.